This T cell receptor beta chain is drawn from a study of T cell changes during pregnancy in multiple sclerosis. Sequenced by immunoSEQ multiplex PCR; TCRdb stores in-frame clones only, minus some. The sample lists tens of thousands of clones, under 95% seen once, with around 3.3% in the top ten. Worth noting for this clone: At one end the junction does not follow the germline gene, possibly because of a read error.

The CDR3 has 15 residues. The V gene's germline CDR1 is SSHAT and CDR2 FNYEAQ (reference sequence). Sequenced material: CD8+ T cells from peripheral blood mononuclear cells, taken before pregnancy. This clonotype originated in a female donor with multiple sclerosis, enrolled in a pregnancy study. The chain combines TRBV7-7 with TRBJ2-7; 11 positions match TRBD1. CDR3 residues: CASSPGTGGGYEQYF. The CDR3 DNA follows: TGTGCTAGCAGCCCCGGGACAGGGGGAGGTTACGAGCAGTACTTC.